These 6 T cell receptor beta chains share one sample of origin, sequenced in a study of technical replicates of blood from four donors. Sequencing used immunoSEQ multiplex PCR; TCRdb keeps in-frame clones, though not all of them. The data show 15,000 or so clones, 86% seen once. The sequencing sample was made of PBMCs. The receptors derive from a human donor in good health.

V is TRBV28 and J is TRBJ1-2; 9 bases are shared with TRBD1. The CDR3 runs 14 residues. Germline V gene sequence: CDR1 MDHEN, CDR2 SYDVKM. V lost 6 bases to trimming and J lost 4 bases; unmatched junction nucleotides: 6. The CDR3 sequence is CASRRGQGTYGYTF. CDR3 in DNA: TGTGCCAGCAGGCGGGGACAGGGTACCTATGGCTACACCTTC.

V gene TRBV19 combines with J gene TRBJ2-1, with TRBD2 identical over 8 bases. J was trimmed by 3 bases and V by 5 bases; bases with no gene match: 9. The CDR3 spans 16 residues. CDR1 is LNHDA, CDR2 SQIVND, per germline (reference sequence). The CDR3 DNA reads as TGTGCCAGTAGTCCGCGGGGTAGCGGGATCTACAATGAGCAGTTCTTC. This translates into CASSPRGSGIYNEQFF. The whole variable domain, remainder taken from reference TRBV19 and TRBJ2-1, is DGGITQSPKYLFRKEGQNVTLSCEQNLNHDAMYWYRQDPGQGLRLIYYSQIVNDFQKGDIAEGYSVSREKKESFPLTVTSAQKNPTAFYLCASSPRGSGIYNEQFFGPGTRLTVL.

This clone has just one count. This chain joins TRBV29-1 and TRBJ2-5; D unresolved. The length of the CDR3 is 11 residues. The germline V gene encodes CDR1 SQVTM and CDR2 ANQGSEA. Trimming took 4 bases from V and 5 from J, leaving 8 bases between them. Here the CDR3 DNA reads TGCAGCGTTGGTCTCGGGGAGACCCAGTACTTC. This translates into CSVGLGETQYF. Filled out from reference TRBV29-1 and TRBJ2-5, the complete variable domain reads SAVISQKPSRDICQRGTSLTIQCQVDSQVTMMFWYRQQPGQSLTLIATANQGSEATYESGFVIDKFPISRPNLTFSTLTVSNMSPEDSSIYLCSVGLGETQYFGPGTRLLVL.

The J gene is TRBJ2-3, the V gene TRBV7-8, with D unresolved. The CDR3 covers 14 residues. Germline lookup yields CDR1 SGHVS and CDR2 FQNEAQ. V was cut by 5 bases and J by 1 base, with 10 bases left in between. CDR3 sequence: CASSRFGGTDTQYF. The CDR3 nucleotides read TGTGCCAGCAGCCGATTTGGAGGCACAGATACGCAGTATTTT.

This clone has just one count. The rearrangement links TRBV7-3 to TRBJ2-3; 7 bases match TRBD2. The CDR3 has 14 residues. Germline loops: CDR1 SGHTA, CDR2 FQGTGA. V gave up 7 bases and J gave up 0 bases; unmatched junction bases: 4. Here the CDR3 reads CASKAGSSTDTQYF. CDR3 DNA sequence: TGTGCCAGCAAAGCGGGAAGTAGCACAGATACGCAGTATTTT.

This chain joins TRBV19 and TRBJ2-1, with D tentatively TRBD2 (5 bases). The V gene lost 7 bases and the J gene lost 5 bases, with 18 bases spanning the gap. This CDR3 is 15 amino acids long. Germline V gene data show CDR1 as LNHDA and CDR2 as SQIVND (reference sequence). This CDR3 reads CASKAEVSGNNEQFF. CDR3 in DNA: TGTGCCAGTAAGGCGGAGGTCAGCGGAAACAATGAGCAGTTCTTC.